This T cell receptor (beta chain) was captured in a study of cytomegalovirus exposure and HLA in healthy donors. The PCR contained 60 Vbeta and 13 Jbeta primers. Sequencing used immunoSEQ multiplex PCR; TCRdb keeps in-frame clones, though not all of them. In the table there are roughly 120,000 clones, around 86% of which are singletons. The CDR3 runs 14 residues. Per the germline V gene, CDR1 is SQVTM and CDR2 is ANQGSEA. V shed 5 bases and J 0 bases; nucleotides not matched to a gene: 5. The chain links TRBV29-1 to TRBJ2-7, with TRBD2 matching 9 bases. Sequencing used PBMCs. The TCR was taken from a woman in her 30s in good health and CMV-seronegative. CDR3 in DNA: TGCAGCGTTACCGGGACTAGCAGCTCCTACGAGCAGTACTTC. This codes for CSVTGTSSSYEQYF.